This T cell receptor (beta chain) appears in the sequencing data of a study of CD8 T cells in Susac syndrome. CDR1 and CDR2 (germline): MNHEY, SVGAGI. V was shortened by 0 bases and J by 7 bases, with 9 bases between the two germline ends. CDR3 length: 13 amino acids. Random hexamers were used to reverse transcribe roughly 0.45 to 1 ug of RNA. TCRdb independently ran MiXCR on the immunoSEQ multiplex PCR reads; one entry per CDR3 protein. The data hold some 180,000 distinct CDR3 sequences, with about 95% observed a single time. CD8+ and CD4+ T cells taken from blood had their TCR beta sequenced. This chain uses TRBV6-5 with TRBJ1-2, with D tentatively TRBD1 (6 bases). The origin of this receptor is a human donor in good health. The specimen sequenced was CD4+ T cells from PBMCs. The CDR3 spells CASSYSSGAGYTF. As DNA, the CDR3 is TGTGCCAGCAGTTACTCTTCAGGGGCTGGCTACACCTTC.